What follows are 8 T cell receptor beta chains derived from one specimen sequenced in a study of blood T cell repertoires in COVID-19 (dated by TCRdb to the early 2020s). The library relied on the immunoSEQ multiplex PCR assay. TCRdb re-hosts the immuneACCESS table, in-frame sequences only. Its copies lack some clones; in the studies checked, an unresolved V gene accounts for under half of them, and the cause for the rest is not known. In all, the sample holds 95,000 to 150,000 clones, and less than 90% of those were seen once. Of the sample, roughly 3.5% falls within the top ten clones. Sequenced material: PBMCs or T cells enriched from blood (not recorded which). The receptor set was obtained from a woman in her thirties who had recovered from COVID-19.

This clone appeared once. The V gene is TRBV19, the J gene TRBJ1-5, with a possible D match to TRBD1 (6 bases). CDR3 length: 15 residues. V dropped 5 bases and J dropped 3 bases, with 14 bases sitting between them. Germline V gene sequence: CDR1 LNHDA, CDR2 SQIVND (reference sequence). The CDR3 region is CASSPSGHINQPQHF. Here the CDR3 DNA reads TGTGCCAGTAGTCCCTCGGGACACATCAATCAGCCCCAGCATTTT.

This chain links TRBV11-2 with TRBJ1-5; D is ambiguous. The CDR3 runs to 18 residues. Germline V lookup: CDR1 SGHAT, CDR2 FQNNGV. The V and J ends lost 1 base and 0 bases respectively, with 16 bases between them. The CDR3 loop is CASSLGIGGQLSNQPQHF. The CDR3 bases are TGTGCCAGCAGCTTAGGGATAGGAGGGCAGCTTAGCAATCAGCCCCAGCATTTT. Together with reference TRBV11-2 and TRBJ1-5, the CDR3 gives the full variable domain: EAGVAQSPRYKIIEKRQSVAFWCNPISGHATLYWYQQILGQGPKLLIQFQNNGVVDDSQLPKDRFSAERLKGVDSTLKIQPAKLEDSAVYLCASSLGIGGQLSNQPQHFGDGTRLSIL.

This sequence joins TRBV7-2 and TRBJ1-2, with D perhaps matching TRBD1 (5 bases). The CDR3 consists of 15 residues. V was pared by 1 base and J by 7 bases, with 16 bases between. Germline CDR1 is SGHTA and CDR2 is FQGNSA. The CDR3 loop is CASSLEWGDRSGYTF. Written as DNA, the CDR3 is TGTGCCAGCAGCTTAGAGTGGGGGGATCGGAGTGGCTACACCTTC.

The rearrangement links TRBV9 to TRBJ2-1, with 9 positions matching TRBD2. Unmatched junction bases numbered 8, after V lost 0 bases and J lost 10 bases. The V gene's germline CDR1 is SGDLS and CDR2 YYNGEE. The CDR3 consists of 15 residues. DNA for the CDR3: TGTGCCAGCAGCGTAGGTGGCGGGAGGGCCGGCGAGCAGTTCTTC. Amino acid sequence: CASSVGGGRAGEQFF. Variable domain in full (rest from reference TRBV9 and TRBJ2-1): DSGVTQTPKHLITATGQRVTLRCSPRSGDLSVYWYQQSLDQGLQFLIQYYNGEERAKGNILERFSAQQFPDLHSELNLSSLELGDSALYFCASSVGGGRAGEQFFGPGTRLTVL.

V is TRBV19 and J is TRBJ1-3; the D gene is possibly TRBD1 (5 bases). From germline, CDR1 is LNHDA and CDR2 SQIVND (reference sequence). CDR3 length: 17 amino acids. V lost 7 bases and J lost 3, with 22 bases in between. The CDR3 here is CASKDKAGPGFGNTIYF. The CDR3 coding sequence is TGTGCCAGTAAGGACAAAGCGGGACCGGGGTTTGGAAACACCATATATTTT.

The chain combines TRBV5-8 with TRBJ1-6; TRBD1 might be the D (5 bases). The CDR3 runs 14 residues. Germline V gives CDR1 SGHTS, CDR2 YDEGEE. V dropped 4 bases and J dropped 4 bases, with 9 bases sitting between them. CDR3 coding DNA: TGTGCCAGCAGCCGCGACAGATATAATTCACCCCTCCACTTT. Residues: CASSRDRYNSPLHF.

V is TRBV5-4 and J is TRBJ2-3; D is perhaps TRBD1 (6 bases). CDR1 is SGHNT, CDR2 YYREEE, per germline (reference sequence). V lost 3 bases, J lost 1 base, and 12 bases lay in between. The CDR3 contains 15 residues. The CDR3 coding sequence is TGTGCCAGCAGCTCCCGGGACAAAGGCACAGATACGCAGTATTTT. Its protein product is CASSSRDKGTDTQYF.

The chain combines TRBV28 with TRBJ1-6, with 9 bases matching TRBD1. V was clipped by 5 bases and J by 9 bases; unmatched bases: 5. This CDR3 spans 14 amino acids. Germline CDR1 reads MDHEN; CDR2 reads SYDVKM. CDR3 sequence: CASSPRTGASPLHF. The CDR3, as DNA: TGTGCCAGCAGTCCGCGGACAGGGGCTTCACCCCTCCACTTT. The full variable domain, rest sourced from reference TRBV28 and TRBJ1-6, is DVKVTQSSRYLVKRTGEKVFLECVQDMDHENMFWYRQDPGLGLRLIYFSYDVKMKEKGDIPEGYSVSREKKERFSLILESASTNQTSMYLCASSPRTGASPLHFGNGTRLTVT.